This TCR beta chain was identified in a study of human T cells and chemical hapten exposure (dated by TCRdb to the early 2020s). About the study as a whole: For sensitization, 2% DPC in acetone was applied to a roughly 2 cm by roughly 2 cm area of upper inner arm skin. For TCR sequencing, blood came from some 31 alopecia patients at anywhere from one to four time points (pre-sensitization, 2, 6 and 24 weeks). Peripheral blood TCR repertoire changes were tracked in vivo in alopecia patients during primary and secondary sensitization to the hapten diphenylcyclopropenone (DPC). Blood samples were taken from patients before sensitization (week 0) and at 2, 6 and about 24 weeks after DPC sensitization. Patch testing was done on the upper back using Finn chambers containing 0.01% DPC, and results were scored after 6 days according to International Contact Dermatitis Research Group standards. Throughout the approximately 23-week study period, patients were also given weekly therapeutic DPC doses on the scalp. Most of the patients in the cohort were female, and the cohort covered alopecia areata with under or over 50% scalp involvement, alopecia totalis and alopecia universalis. Libraries were combined into a pool for sequencing, and differences in TCR yield between samples came mainly from small differences in library volumes within the pool.

To prepare the library, RACE was applied. Sequencing took place on a NextSeq 500. During library preparation, unique molecular identifiers were attached to individual cDNA molecules so that TCRs could be counted in a quantitative, reproducible way. For every blood RNA sample, sequencing covered both the TCR alpha and TCR beta chains. The authors' analysis ran thus. A median of approximately 100,000 TCRs per sample was observed, with a range of 23,224 to 690,600. V, J and CDR3 annotation of the TCR reads was performed with the Decombinator software suite. For PS versus PT1 abundance plots, all samples were subsampled to the same number of TCRs (28,000). TCRs were defined as expanded if absent before sensitization and observed at least eight times at the 2-week time point. TCRdb trimmed the raw reads at Q25, called clones with MiXCR and kept productive beta chains. Each record represents a unique CDR3 protein, reported with the most common genes and DNA among its rows. The V and J calls reflect TCRdb's pipeline rather than the authors' work. In all, the sample holds 150,000 to 200,000 distinct CDR3 sequences, and about 14% of those were seen once. Jointly, the top ten make up 1.7% of the sample.

In this sample, this clonotype turned up a few times. Its antigen specificity is not known. No base quality information exists; no much larger clone differs at one position. In the germline V gene, CDR1 corresponds to SQVTM and CDR2 to ANQGSEA. The CDR3 holds 11 amino acids from the cysteine to the phenylalanine. The CDR3 DNA has 33 bases and is translated from base 1. V lost 5 bases and J lost 6 bases; the stretch between them is 10 bases long. Study-wide findings and limitations: DPC sensitization did not change how many TCRs were above 1 in 1000 frequency, and no evidence was found of alterations in global repertoire structure. Patch test score correlated positively with the number of PT1 expanded TCRs, reaching significance at thresholds 8, 16 and 32 but not at 4. All patients had alopecia, a presumed autoimmune disease, so their immune response might differ from that of healthy individuals. Repeated subsampling changed both the strength of the expansion versus patch-test correlation and the threshold at which the correlation became significant. Expanded TCRs formed significantly more large CDR3 similarity clusters than pre-sensitization or healthy control sets, consistent with antigen-driven responses.

Reading the label with the study, this specimen's time point is: patch test 1, 2 weeks after DPC sensitization. The treatment or condition label of this sample denotes: therapeutic diphenylcyclopropenone sensitization with weekly scalp DPC. At every patch-test visit, the blood draw took place before the patch test was put on. Patients were considered eligible if aged 18 to 70, diagnosed with alopecia and deemed suitable for DPC therapy, and patients were excluded if pregnant. Unfractionated whole blood was collected in Tempus Blood RNA tubes, and total RNA was extracted from that blood. The rearranged chain carries TRBV29-1 and TRBJ1-1; perhaps TRBD1 is the D gene, with 5 bases matching. This TCR was recovered from a woman aged 25 to 45 with alopecia areata. Some clones in this sample may be carry-over from other donors' samples. Sequencing used whole blood, obtained in connection with sensitization to the hapten diphenylcyclopropenone (DPC). The sequence in DNA is TGCAGCGTTTTGGGGGGACCTGAAGCTTTCTTT. Translated, this is CSVLGGPEAFF.